This T cell receptor beta chain stems from a study of regulatory T cells in long-lasting Graves disease. This clonotype was detected only a few times. Combining iRepertoire HTBI primers with Arm-PCR of CDR3 regions, the authors built TCR beta libraries. One entry per CDR3 protein, called by TCRdb with MiXCR from the multiplex PCR reads. The sample shows about 440,000 distinct CDR3 sequences, over 15% of them seen only once. Time point noted: newly diagnosed GD, antithyroid drugs for less than 3 months. From PBMCs, RNA was extracted and then used to make the TCR library. The CDR3 is 14 residues long. V lost 3 bases and J lost 7, with 14 bases in between. Germline CDR1 is WSHSY and CDR2 is SAAADI. This sample was also put to use in a study of T cells in Graves' hyperthyroidism and ophthalmopathy.

This receptor was taken from a woman aged 25 to 39 with Graves disease. This specimen was peripheral blood mononuclear cells (PBMCs), taken at new diagnosis, from a patient treated with antithyroid drugs. The V and J genes are TRBV10-2 and TRBJ2-3; TRBD2 is a possible D gene (7 bases). The CDR3 bases are TGCGCCAGCAGTGACCCCGGGGGGCTTAATACGCAGTATTTT. The encoded protein is CASSDPGGLNTQYF.